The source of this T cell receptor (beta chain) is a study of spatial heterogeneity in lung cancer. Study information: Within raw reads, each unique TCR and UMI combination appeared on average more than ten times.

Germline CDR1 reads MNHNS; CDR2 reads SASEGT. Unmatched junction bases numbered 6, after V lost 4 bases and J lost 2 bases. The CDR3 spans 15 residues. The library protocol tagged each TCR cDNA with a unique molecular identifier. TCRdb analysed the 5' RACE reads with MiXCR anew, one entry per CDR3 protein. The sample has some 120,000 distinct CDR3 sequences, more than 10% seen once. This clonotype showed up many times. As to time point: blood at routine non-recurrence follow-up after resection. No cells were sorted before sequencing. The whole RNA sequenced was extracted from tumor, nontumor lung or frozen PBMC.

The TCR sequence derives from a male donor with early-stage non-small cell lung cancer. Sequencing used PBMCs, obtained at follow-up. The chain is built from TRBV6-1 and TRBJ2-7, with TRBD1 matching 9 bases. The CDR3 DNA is TGTGCCAGCAGTGGAGAGGGGGACAGGGCCTACGAGCAGTACTTC. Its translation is CASSGEGDRAYEQYF.